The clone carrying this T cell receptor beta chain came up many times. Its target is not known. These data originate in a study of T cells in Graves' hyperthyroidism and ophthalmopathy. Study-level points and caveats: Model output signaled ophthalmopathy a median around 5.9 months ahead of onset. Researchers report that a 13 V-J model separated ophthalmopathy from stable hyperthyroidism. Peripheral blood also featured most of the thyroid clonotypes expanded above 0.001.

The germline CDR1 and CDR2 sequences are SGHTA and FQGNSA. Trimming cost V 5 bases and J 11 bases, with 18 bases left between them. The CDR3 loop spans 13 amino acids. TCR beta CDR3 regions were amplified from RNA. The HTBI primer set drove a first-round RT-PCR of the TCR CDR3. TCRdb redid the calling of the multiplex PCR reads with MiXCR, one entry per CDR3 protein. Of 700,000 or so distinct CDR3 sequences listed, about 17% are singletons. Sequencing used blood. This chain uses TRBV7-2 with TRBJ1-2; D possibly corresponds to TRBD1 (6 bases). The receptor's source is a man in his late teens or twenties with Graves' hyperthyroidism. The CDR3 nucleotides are TGTGCCAGCAGCCTTCGCGGGGGACAAAGTTACACCTTC. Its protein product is CASSLRGGQSYTF. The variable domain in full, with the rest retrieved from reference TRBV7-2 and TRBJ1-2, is GAGVSQSPSNKVTEKGKDVELRCDPISGHTALYWYRQSLGQGLEFLIYFQGNSAPDKSGLPSDRFSAERTGGSVSTLTIQRTQQEDSAVYLCASSLRGGQSYTFGSGTRLTVV.